Reported below is one T cell receptor (beta chain). These data originate in a study of beta chain features in type 1 diabetes. Expressed TCRB transcripts were sequenced because the isolated RNA had all been reverse transcribed beforehand. The protocol was immunoSEQ multiplex PCR, while the TCRdb copy is restricted to in-frame clones and leaves out a portion. Of under 550,000 clones listed, about an eighth are singletons. CDR1 is SQVTM and CDR2 is ANQGSEA in the germline V gene. V lost 3 bases and J 6 bases, leaving 12 bases between the germline ends. The CDR3 contains 12 residues. The gene calls are TRBV29-1 and TRBJ2-7; tentative D call: TRBD1 (5 bases). The sequence derives from a woman aged 18-35 years in good health. Input material: naive CD4+ T cells from blood. DNA of the CDR3: TGCAGCGTTGAGGCGCAGGGATTCGAGCAGTACTTC. Its translation is CSVEAQGFEQYF.